This passage covers 26 T cell receptor beta chains from one sample sequenced in a study of blood T cell repertoires in COVID-19. Measured with immunoSEQ multiplex PCR; TCRdb has only the in-frame clones, and not every one. The sample holds 150,000 to 200,000 clones, roughly 94% seen once. The sample comprised peripheral blood. These receptor sequences come from a man between 25 and 39 years old with COVID-19, enrolled during active disease.

CDR3 nucleotide sequence: TGTGCCAGCAGCCGAAGAGAGACAGGAACCTACGAGCAGTACTTC. This gives the protein CASSRRETGTYEQYF. V is TRBV5-4 and J is TRBJ2-7; possibly TRBD1 for D (6 bases). V was shortened by 4 bases and J by 2 bases, with 16 bases between the two germline ends. Germline V gene data show CDR1 as SGHNT and CDR2 as YYREEE (reference sequence). The CDR3 spans 15 residues.

The J gene is TRBJ1-2, the V gene TRBV6-5; TRBD1 might be the D (6 bases). Germline CDR1 MNHEY, CDR2 SVGAGI. V lost 0 bases and J lost 8, with 13 bases in between. The CDR3 consists of 14 residues. CDR3 residues: CASSYSGRGGGYTF. The CDR3 DNA reads as TGTGCCAGCAGTTACTCGGGCAGGGGCGGGGGCTACACCTTC.

V gene TRBV11-1 combines with J gene TRBJ1-1; D unclear. The germline V gene encodes CDR1 SGHAT and CDR2 FQDESV (reference sequence). There are 14 residues in the CDR3. V lost 4 bases and J lost 1, with 10 bases in between. DNA of the CDR3: TGTGCCAGCAGCTGGGGAGGTTCGAACACTGAAGCTTTCTTT. This encodes CASSWGGSNTEAFF.

The chain recombines TRBV19 with TRBJ2-1, with TRBD1 as a possible D gene (5 bases). The CDR3 sequence is 17 residues long. Germline V gene lookup returns CDR1 LNHDA and CDR2 SQIVND (reference sequence). Trimming shortened V by 0 bases and J by 5 bases, and 17 bases separated the two germline ends. CDR3: CASSIDPQGSSHNEQFF. In nucleotides, the CDR3 is TGTGCCAGTAGTATAGATCCGCAGGGCTCGTCCCACAATGAGCAGTTCTTC.

V gene TRBV5-1 combines with J gene TRBJ1-4, with D unresolved. This CDR3 has 15 amino acids. The ends were cut back, 0 bases at V and 1 base at J, with 7 bases in the middle. Germline loops: CDR1 SGHRS, CDR2 YFSETQ. CDR3 DNA sequence: TGCGCCAGCAGCTTGGTAGAGGGAACTAATGAAAAACTGTTTTTT. Its translation: CASSLVEGTNEKLFF.

The chain links TRBV19 to TRBJ2-3; a possible D gene is TRBD1 (5 bases). The V gene lost 3 bases and the J gene lost 2 bases, with 12 bases spanning the gap. CDR1 LNHDA and CDR2 SQIVND come from the germline V gene (reference sequence). The CDR3 sequence is 15 residues long. CDR3 in amino acids: CASSISRVNTDTQYF. In DNA form, the CDR3 reads TGTGCCAGTAGTATTAGCAGGGTTAACACAGATACGCAGTATTTT.

V and J are TRBV10-3 and TRBJ1-6, with TRBD1 identical over 9 bases. The V segment lost 10 bases and the J segment 8 bases; nucleotides outside the gene matches: 3. Germline V lookup: CDR1 ENHRY, CDR2 SYGVKD. This CDR3 has 12 residues. CDR3 in DNA: TGTGCCACCCGGGACAGGGATTCACCCCTCCACTTT. As protein: CATRDRDSPLHF.

The gene calls are TRBV5-6 and TRBJ1-3; 7 nucleotides line up with TRBD1. J lost 4 bases, V lost 1 base, and 11 bases had no gene match. The germline V gene has CDR1 SGHDT and CDR2 YYEEEE. The CDR3 loop spans 17 amino acids. The CDR3 DNA reads as TGTGCCAGCAGCTTGACAGGGGAGCTCTTATCGGGAAACACCATATATTTT. The encoded protein is CASSLTGELLSGNTIYF. Combining the CDR3 with reference TRBV5-6 and TRBJ1-3 gives the whole variable domain DAGVTQSPTHLIKTRGQQVTLRCSPKSGHDTVSWYQQALGQGPQFIFQYYEEEERQRGNFPDRFSGHQFPNYSSELNVNALLLGDSALYLCASSLTGELLSGNTIYFGEGSWLTVV.

In this sample, this clone turned up a few times. The V call is TRBV5-1, the J call TRBJ1-2; D might be TRBD1 (5 bases). V lost 5 bases to trimming and J lost 4 bases, with 15 bases between them. The germline gives CDR1 SGHRS, CDR2 YFSETQ. This CDR3 has 14 residues. The CDR3: CASRSAGELYGYTF. CDR3 bases: TGCGCCAGCAGGTCCGCGGGGGAACTCTATGGCTACACCTTC.

The chain uses TRBV5-1 and TRBJ2-7, with 9 bases lining up with TRBD1. V shed 4 bases, J shed 2 bases, and the junction held 7 bases outside the gene matches. The CDR3 is 15 amino acids. In germline, CDR1 is SGHRS, CDR2 YFSETQ. CDR3 sequence (DNA): TGCGCCAGCAGCCCCGGGACAGGGCGCCCCTACGAGCAGTACTTC. Residues: CASSPGTGRPYEQYF.

The J gene is TRBJ1-3, the V gene TRBV6-5, with D perhaps matching TRBD1 (5 bases). Trimming cost V 2 bases and J 2 bases, with 13 bases left between them. The CDR3 has 16 amino acids. From germline, CDR1 is MNHEY and CDR2 SVGAGI. In nucleotides, the CDR3 is TGTGCCAGCAGTTACCGTGCCCCGGGGGCTGGAAACACCATATATTTT. As protein: CASSYRAPGAGNTIYF.

The V and J genes are TRBV7-9 and TRBJ2-7; 9 bases fit TRBD1. The CDR3 runs to 16 residues. Germline V gene sequence: CDR1 SEHNR, CDR2 FQNEAQ (reference sequence). V shed 5 bases and J 5 bases; nucleotides not matched to a gene: 13. CDR3 sequence: CASSGKPGQGSHEQYF. The CDR3 nucleotides are TGTGCCAGCAGCGGTAAACCGGGACAGGGTTCCCACGAGCAGTACTTC.

V and J are TRBV19 and TRBJ2-5; D unresolved. The CDR3 has 13 residues. Germline V gene lookup returns CDR1 LNHDA and CDR2 SQIVND (reference sequence). Trimming stripped 3 bases from V and 4 bases from J, with 9 bases between. For the CDR3, the DNA is TGTGCCAGTAGTATTACCGAGTTAGAGACCCAGTACTTC. This translates into CASSITELETQYF.

For the CDR3, the DNA is TGTGCCAGCTCACCCTCGGGACAGCCCTACGAGCAGTACTTC. This gives the protein CASSPSGQPYEQYF. This chain links TRBV18 with TRBJ2-7; 7 bases map to TRBD1. CDR1 and CDR2 (germline): KGHSH, LQKENI. The CDR3 runs 14 residues. Unmatched junction bases numbered 4, after V lost 3 bases and J lost 2 bases.

The chain employs TRBV29-1 and TRBJ1-3, with TRBD1 matching over 7 bases. After removal of 2 bases from V and 2 bases from J, the junction contained 6 bases not matched to a gene. There are 15 residues in the CDR3. Germline CDR1 is SQVTM and CDR2 is ANQGSEA. Here the CDR3 reads CSVESPTGAGNTIYF. The CDR3 DNA is TGCAGCGTTGAATCCCCAACAGGGGCTGGAAACACCATATATTTT.

The V and J genes are TRBV30 and TRBJ1-5, with 8 nucleotides matching TRBD1. Germline V lookup: CDR1 GTSNPN, CDR2 SVGIG (reference sequence). This CDR3 has 13 amino acids. Trimming cost V 2 bases and J 7 bases; bases outside gene matches: 4. CDR3 nucleotide sequence: TGTGCCTGGAGTTTAACAGGGGGACAGCCCCAGCATTTT. Residues: CAWSLTGGQPQHF.

The V and J genes are TRBV4-1 and TRBJ1-2; TRBD1 aligns across 11 bases. The CDR3 spans 16 residues. The germline V gene has CDR1 MGHRA and CDR2 YSYEKL. Trimming cost V 1 base and J 3 bases; bases outside gene matches: 4. In nucleotides, the CDR3 is TGCGCCAGCAGCCAAGGATGGACAGGGGGCTACTATGGCTACACCTTC. This encodes CASSQGWTGGYYGYTF.

The chain employs TRBV9 and TRBJ1-1; D gene uncertain. Germline V gene data show CDR1 as SGDLS and CDR2 as YYNGEE. Trimming removed 4 bases at V and 3 bases at J, with 22 bases between. The CDR3 covers 17 residues. The CDR3 DNA reads TGTGCCAGCAGCCCCAGGAGGGAGGGAATTACGGACACTGAAGCTTTCTTT. Amino acids: CASSPRREGITDTEAFF.

This chain connects TRBV7-6 to TRBJ2-4, with 15 bases aligning to TRBD2. Germline V CDR1 and CDR2: SGHVS, FNYEAQ. V dropped 1 base and J dropped 0; count of bases not matched to a gene: 7. This CDR3 has 20 amino acids. In nucleotides, the CDR3 is TGTGCCAGCAGCTTAGAGGGACTAGCGGGGGGACCGGGAGCCAAAAACATTCAGTACTTC. Amino acid sequence: CASSLEGLAGGPGAKNIQYF. The full variable domain, completed using reference TRBV7-6 and TRBJ2-4, is GAGVSQSPRYKVTKRGQDVALRCDPISGHVSLYWYRQALGQGPEFLTYFNYEAQQDKSGLPNDRFSAERPEGSISTLTIQRTEQRDSAMYRCASSLEGLAGGPGAKNIQYFGAGTRLSVL.

V and J are TRBV5-1 and TRBJ2-5; no firm D call. The germline gives CDR1 SGHRS, CDR2 YFSETQ. The ends were cut back, 4 bases at V and 4 bases at J, with 8 bases in the middle. This CDR3 region has 12 residues. CDR3 region: CASSPPGETQYF. Written as DNA, the CDR3 is TGCGCCAGCAGCCCGCCAGGAGAGACCCAGTACTTC.

The V call is TRBV12-3 or TRBV12-4, the J call TRBJ1-2; no firm D call. The CDR3 is 12 residues long. V lost 2 bases to trimming and J lost 3 bases, with 4 bases between them. In nucleotides, the CDR3 is TGTGCCAGCAGTTTACGGGACTATGGCTACACCTTC. This translates into CASSLRDYGYTF.

J is TRBJ1-1 and V is TRBV27; D possibly corresponds to TRBD1 (5 bases). This CDR3 spans 15 amino acids. Germline CDR1 reads MNHEY; CDR2 reads SMNVEV (reference sequence). Trimming took 4 bases from V and 0 from J, leaving 12 bases between them. Here the CDR3 DNA reads TGTGCCAGCAGTTCAACAGACAGAATGAACACTGAAGCTTTCTTT. The encoded protein is CASSSTDRMNTEAFF.

J is TRBJ2-3 and V is TRBV5-5, with D tentatively TRBD1 (7 bases). CDR3 size: 16 residues. Per germline, CDR1 SGHKS and CDR2 YYEKEE (reference sequence). Trimming stripped 0 bases from V and 5 bases from J, with 16 bases between. CDR3 protein: CASSLGQGGGRDTQYF. The CDR3 DNA follows: TGTGCCAGCAGCTTGGGGCAAGGAGGGGGCCGAGATACGCAGTATTTT.

The genes are TRBV12-5 and TRBJ1-4; 12 nucleotides line up with TRBD1. This CDR3 contains 17 residues. Looked up from germline, CDR1 is LGHNT and CDR2 is FRNRAP. Trimming at V came to 2 bases and at J to 3 bases, leaving 4 bases not matched to a gene. Written as DNA, the CDR3 is TGTGCTAGTGGTTTGACGGGACAGGGGGCGTCTAATGAAAAACTGTTTTTT. It is translated as CASGLTGQGASNEKLFF.

The gene calls are TRBV7-3 and TRBJ1-1; 9 nucleotides line up with TRBD1. The J segment lost 6 bases and the V segment lost 5 bases, leaving 7 bases of the junction unmatched. Germline V gene data show CDR1 as SGHTA and CDR2 as FQGTGA. The CDR3 runs 14 residues. CDR3 DNA sequence: TGTGCCAGCAGCACCCGACAGGGGGACCCTGAAGCTTTCTTT. Translation gives CASSTRQGDPEAFF. The whole variable domain, filled in from reference TRBV7-3 and TRBJ1-1, reads GAGVSQTPSNKVTEKGKYVELRCDPISGHTALYWYRQSLGQGPEFLIYFQGTGAADDSGLPNDRFFAVRPEGSVSTLKIQRTERGDSAVYLCASSTRQGDPEAFFGQGTRLTVV.

The V gene is TRBV2, the J gene TRBJ2-7; 12 bases agree with TRBD2. The CDR3 sequence is 15 residues long. The germline V gene has CDR1 SNHLY and CDR2 FYNNEI. J gave up 7 bases and V 7 bases, and 11 bases lay outside the gene matches. The CDR3 bases are TGTGCCAGCACCCGGTCTAGCGGGGGGGCGTTTGAGCAGTACTTC. This sequence encodes CASTRSSGGAFEQYF. Full variable domain (outside the CDR3, taken from reference TRBV2 and TRBJ2-7): EPEVTQTPSHQVTQMGQEVILRCVPISNHLYFYWYRQILGQKVEFLVSFYNNEISEKSEIFDDQFSVERPDGSNFTLKIRSTKLEDSAMYFCASTRSSGGAFEQYFGPGTRLTVT.